These T cell receptor beta chains were read from a single sample in a study of blood T cells in healthy people across ages. TCRdb analysed the 5' RACE reads with MiXCR anew, one entry per CDR3 protein. The sample shows about 1.4 million distinct CDR3 sequences, 45% to 70% of them seen only once. The sequenced sample consisted of blood. The receptors stem from a man younger than 35 in good health. The CDR3 runs from the conserved cysteine through the conserved F or W. The order of the fields is CDR3 protein, CDR3 DNA, J gene, D gene, clone size, V gene. The D gene is left open where the match is weak. Size tells how often a clone was seen (once, few, many) or the class of an expanded clone, and some rows leave it out.

cdr3_aa: CSVEDLPGPSGELFF; cdr3_nt: TGCAGCGTTGAAGATCTTCCAGGGCCTTCCGGGGAGCTGTTTTTT; j_call: TRBJ2-2; d_call: -; clone_size: -; v_call: TRBV29-1
cdr3_aa: CASSGVAGMGNEQYF; cdr3_nt: TGCGCCAGCAGTGGTGTAGCGGGGATGGGGAATGAGCAGTACTTC; j_call: TRBJ2-7; d_call: TRBD2; clone_size: -; v_call: TRBV10-2
cdr3_aa: CASLYGVVTGANVLTF; cdr3_nt: TGTGCCAGCCTGTATGGGGTCGTCACTGGGGCCAACGTCCTGACTTTC; j_call: TRBJ2-6; d_call: -; clone_size: -; v_call: TRBV2
cdr3_aa: CASRLQGAWETQYF; cdr3_nt: TGTGCCAGCAGGTTACAGGGGGCGTGGGAGACCCAGTACTTC; j_call: TRBJ2-5; d_call: TRBD1; clone_size: -; v_call: TRBV6-5
cdr3_aa: CASSLEARGGLETQYF; cdr3_nt: TGTGCCAGCAGCTTAGAGGCGCGGGGGGGCCTTGAGACCCAGTACTTC; j_call: TRBJ2-5; d_call: TRBD2; clone_size: -; v_call: TRBV7-2
cdr3_aa: CASSRTGGTTIYF; cdr3_nt: TGTGCCAGCAGCCGGACAGGCGGAACCACCATATATTTT; j_call: TRBJ1-3; d_call: TRBD1; clone_size: -; v_call: TRBV2
cdr3_aa: CASSLGRGPNGNTIYF; cdr3_nt: TGTGCCAGCAGCTTAGGGCGCGGGCCCAATGGAAACACCATATATTTT; j_call: TRBJ1-3; d_call: -; clone_size: -; v_call: TRBV7-9
cdr3_aa: CASSSGTGIHGQFF; cdr3_nt: TGCGCCAGCAGCTCCGGGACAGGGATCCATGGGCAGTTCTTC; j_call: TRBJ2-1; d_call: TRBD1; clone_size: -; v_call: TRBV5-1
cdr3_aa: CASSHQRDPGAYNEQFF; cdr3_nt: TGTGCCAGCAGCCATCAGAGGGACCCTGGAGCCTACAATGAGCAGTTCTTC; j_call: TRBJ2-1; d_call: -; clone_size: -; v_call: TRBV4-2
cdr3_aa: CASSSRDCTYNEQFF; cdr3_nt: TGTGCCAGCAGCTCCCGGGACTGTACGTACAATGAGCAGTTCTTC; j_call: TRBJ2-1; d_call: -; clone_size: -; v_call: TRBV7-9
cdr3_aa: CASGGSEAFF; cdr3_nt: TGTGCCAGCGGGGGGTCTGAAGCTTTCTTT; j_call: TRBJ1-1; d_call: -; clone_size: -; v_call: TRBV2
cdr3_aa: CASSLRPIDTQYF; cdr3_nt: TGTGCCAGCAGCTTAAGGCCCATAGATACGCAGTATTTT; j_call: TRBJ2-3; d_call: -; clone_size: few; v_call: TRBV7-2
cdr3_aa: CSARADYSYNEQFF; cdr3_nt: TGCAGTGCTAGGGCGGACTACTCCTACAATGAGCAGTTCTTC; j_call: TRBJ2-1; d_call: -; clone_size: few; v_call: TRBV20-1
cdr3_aa: CASSSISAGLPTDTQYF; cdr3_nt: TGTGCCAGCAGCAGTATCTCAGCGGGGCTGCCCACAGATACGCAGTATTTT; j_call: TRBJ2-3; d_call: TRBD2; clone_size: -; v_call: TRBV7-2
cdr3_aa: CASSQDPDYNEQFF; cdr3_nt: TGCGCCAGCAGCCAAGATCCCGACTACAATGAGCAGTTCTTC; j_call: TRBJ2-1; d_call: -; clone_size: -; v_call: TRBV4-1
cdr3_aa: CSARGNTSPNPDTQYF; cdr3_nt: TGCAGTGCTAGGGGAAATACTAGTCCCAACCCAGATACGCAGTATTTT; j_call: TRBJ2-3; d_call: -; clone_size: once; v_call: TRBV20-1
cdr3_aa: CASSPGTGGLWEQYF; cdr3_nt: TGTGCCAGCAGTCCCGGGACAGGGGGCTTGTGGGAGCAGTACTTC; j_call: TRBJ2-4; d_call: TRBD1; clone_size: -; v_call: TRBV6-5
cdr3_aa: CASSYSPDNYGYTF; cdr3_nt: TGTGCCAGCAGTTACTCTCCAGATAACTATGGCTACACCTTC; j_call: TRBJ1-2; d_call: -; clone_size: -; v_call: TRBV6-5
cdr3_aa: CASSLLAGGLNEQFF; cdr3_nt: TGTGCCAGCAGCCTTCTAGCGGGGGGGCTCAATGAGCAGTTCTTC; j_call: TRBJ2-1; d_call: TRBD2; clone_size: many; v_call: TRBV7-9
cdr3_aa: CSARTSSEQYF; cdr3_nt: TGCAGTGCTAGAACTAGCAGCGAGCAGTACTTC; j_call: TRBJ2-7; d_call: -; clone_size: -; v_call: TRBV20-1
cdr3_aa: CASSSTGDYTF; cdr3_nt: TGTGCCAGCAGTTCGACAGGCGACTACACCTTC; j_call: TRBJ1-2; d_call: -; clone_size: -; v_call: TRBV6-6
cdr3_aa: CASSPSIYEQYF; cdr3_nt: TGTGCCAGCAGCCCAAGTATCTACGAGCAGTACTTC; j_call: TRBJ2-7; d_call: -; clone_size: -; v_call: TRBV7-9
cdr3_aa: CAWRAGLAEPINEQFF; cdr3_nt: TGTGCCTGGAGAGCGGGACTAGCGGAGCCGATCAATGAGCAGTTCTTC; j_call: TRBJ2-1; d_call: TRBD2; clone_size: -; v_call: TRBV30
cdr3_aa: CASKAGGPGTGELFF; cdr3_nt: TGTGCCAGCAAGGCGGGGGGGCCGGGTACCGGGGAGCTGTTTTTT; j_call: TRBJ2-2; d_call: TRBD2; clone_size: -; v_call: TRBV6-4
cdr3_aa: CASSFVEDNEQFF; cdr3_nt: TGTGCCAGCAGCTTTGTTGAAGACAATGAGCAGTTCTTC; j_call: TRBJ2-1; d_call: -; clone_size: -; v_call: TRBV7-9
cdr3_aa: CAIRGDWRGDGYTF; cdr3_nt: TGTGCCATCAGGGGGGACTGGCGCGGGGATGGCTACACCTTC; j_call: TRBJ1-2; d_call: -; clone_size: -; v_call: TRBV10-3
cdr3_aa: CASSLYGTDEAFF; cdr3_nt: TGTGCCAGCAGCCTATACGGAACAGATGAAGCTTTCTTT; j_call: TRBJ1-1; d_call: -; clone_size: -; v_call: TRBV7-6
cdr3_aa: CASSQEERLYEQYF; cdr3_nt: TGCGCCAGCAGCCAAGAGGAGCGACTCTACGAGCAGTACTTC; j_call: TRBJ2-7; d_call: -; clone_size: -; v_call: TRBV4-1
cdr3_aa: CASSQVLGHTYEQYF; cdr3_nt: TGCGCCAGCAGCCAAGTTCTGGGACACACCTACGAGCAGTACTTC; j_call: TRBJ2-7; d_call: -; clone_size: -; v_call: TRBV4-3
cdr3_aa: CSANPRDRSNQPQHF; cdr3_nt: TGCAGTGCTAATCCCCGGGACAGGAGCAATCAGCCCCAGCATTTT; j_call: TRBJ1-5; d_call: TRBD1; clone_size: few; v_call: TRBV20-1
cdr3_aa: CASSLVFSQQETQYF; cdr3_nt: TGTGCCAGCAGCTTAGTTTTCTCCCAGCAAGAGACCCAGTACTTC; j_call: TRBJ2-5; d_call: -; clone_size: few; v_call: TRBV7-2
cdr3_aa: CASSLGQGPFYEQYF; cdr3_nt: TGTGCCAGCAGCCTTGGACAGGGGCCATTCTACGAGCAGTACTTC; j_call: TRBJ2-7; d_call: TRBD1; clone_size: -; v_call: TRBV5-8
cdr3_aa: CASSTSGTSGIMVDGELFF; cdr3_nt: TGTGCCAGCAGCACCTCCGGGACTAGCGGGATCATGGTCGACGGGGAGCTGTTTTTT; j_call: TRBJ2-2; d_call: TRBD2; clone_size: -; v_call: TRBV7-9
cdr3_aa: CASGNLQGLRHLGYTF; cdr3_nt: TGTGCCAGCGGTAATTTACAGGGTTTGAGGCATTTGGGCTACACCTTC; j_call: TRBJ1-2; d_call: -; clone_size: few; v_call: TRBV6-5
cdr3_aa: CASSLPGIGEKLFF; cdr3_nt: TGTGCCAGCAGCTTACCTGGGATTGGAGAAAAACTGTTTTTT; j_call: TRBJ1-4; d_call: -; clone_size: few; v_call: TRBV5-5
cdr3_aa: CASSRESLVSYEQYF; cdr3_nt: TGTGCCAGCAGCCGGGAGAGCCTAGTCTCCTACGAGCAGTACTTC; j_call: TRBJ2-7; d_call: -; clone_size: -; v_call: TRBV6-5
cdr3_aa: CASSLAGLEIQETQYF; cdr3_nt: TGTGCCAGCAGCTTAGCAGGACTCGAAATTCAAGAGACCCAGTACTTC; j_call: TRBJ2-5; d_call: -; clone_size: once; v_call: TRBV11-2
cdr3_aa: CATSNLGHNNEKLFF; cdr3_nt: TGTGCCACCAGCAACTTGGGACACAATAATGAAAAACTGTTTTTT; j_call: TRBJ1-4; d_call: -; clone_size: -; v_call: TRBV15
cdr3_aa: CASSPGTGLETQYF; cdr3_nt: TGCGCCAGCAGCCCGGGGACAGGGTTGGAGACCCAGTACTTC; j_call: TRBJ2-5; d_call: TRBD1; clone_size: -; v_call: TRBV5-1
cdr3_aa: CASSIDIVSSYNEQFF; cdr3_nt: TGTGCCAGCAGTATTGACATCGTCAGCTCCTACAATGAGCAGTTCTTC; j_call: TRBJ2-1; d_call: -; clone_size: -; v_call: TRBV27
cdr3_aa: CASSVREEGYEQYF; cdr3_nt: TGTGCCAGCAGTGTAAGGGAGGAGGGCTACGAGCAGTACTTC; j_call: TRBJ2-7; d_call: -; clone_size: -; v_call: TRBV2
cdr3_aa: CASSLSRWETQYF; cdr3_nt: TGTGCCAGCAGCTTATCCAGATGGGAGACCCAGTACTTC; j_call: TRBJ2-5; d_call: -; clone_size: few; v_call: TRBV7-2
cdr3_aa: CASSPGTQGGQYF; cdr3_nt: TGTGCCAGCAGCCCTGGGACCCAAGGCGGGCAGTACTTC; j_call: TRBJ2-7; d_call: -; clone_size: few; v_call: TRBV7-9
cdr3_aa: CASSSPGLAGFNEQFF; cdr3_nt: TGCGCCAGCAGTAGCCCCGGGCTAGCGGGATTTAATGAGCAGTTCTTC; j_call: TRBJ2-1; d_call: TRBD2; clone_size: -; v_call: TRBV5-1
cdr3_aa: CASSPSQGTNSPLHF; cdr3_nt: TGTGCCAGCTCACCAAGCCAGGGAACTAATTCACCCCTCCACTTT; j_call: TRBJ1-6; d_call: -; clone_size: -; v_call: TRBV18
cdr3_aa: CSAPVNYGYTF; cdr3_nt: TGCAGTGCTCCGGTTAACTATGGCTACACCTTC; j_call: TRBJ1-2; d_call: -; clone_size: few; v_call: TRBV20-1
cdr3_aa: CASIERDTGYIQYF; cdr3_nt: TGTGCCAGCATAGAGCGTGATACAGGGTACATTCAGTACTTC; j_call: TRBJ2-4; d_call: -; clone_size: -; v_call: TRBV2
cdr3_aa: CASRDSRSYEQYF; cdr3_nt: TGCGCCAGCAGGGACAGCCGCTCCTACGAGCAGTACTTC; j_call: TRBJ2-7; d_call: -; clone_size: -; v_call: TRBV4-1
cdr3_aa: CASSLGPGQGANIQYF; cdr3_nt: TGCGCCAGCAGCTTGGGTCCCGGACAGGGAGCAAACATTCAGTACTTC; j_call: TRBJ2-4; d_call: TRBD1; clone_size: -; v_call: TRBV5-1
cdr3_aa: CSARVGNYEQYF; cdr3_nt: TGCAGTGCTAGAGTTGGGAACTACGAGCAGTACTTC; j_call: TRBJ2-7; d_call: -; clone_size: once; v_call: TRBV20-1
cdr3_aa: CASRHDRVYGYTF; cdr3_nt: TGTGCCAGCAGACACGACAGGGTTTACGGCTACACCTTC; j_call: TRBJ1-2; d_call: TRBD1; clone_size: few; v_call: TRBV7-9
cdr3_aa: CASSYTGGASGQYF; cdr3_nt: TGTGCCAGCAGCTATACAGGGGGCGCCTCTGGGCAGTACTTC; j_call: TRBJ2-4; d_call: TRBD1; clone_size: few; v_call: TRBV5-5
cdr3_aa: CASSPEVGSYEQYF; cdr3_nt: TGTGCCAGCAGCCCTGAAGTAGGGTCATACGAGCAGTACTTC; j_call: TRBJ2-7; d_call: -; clone_size: few; v_call: TRBV7-7
cdr3_aa: CASSREYNEQFF; cdr3_nt: TGTGCCAGCAGCCGTGAGTACAATGAGCAGTTCTTC; j_call: TRBJ2-1; d_call: -; clone_size: few; v_call: TRBV7-2
cdr3_aa: CSVTGTGHTGELFF; cdr3_nt: TGCAGCGTAACCGGGACAGGCCACACCGGGGAGCTGTTTTTT; j_call: TRBJ2-2; d_call: TRBD1; clone_size: -; v_call: TRBV29-1
cdr3_aa: CATSRGRGPNQPQHF; cdr3_nt: TGTGCCACCAGCAGAGGCAGGGGGCCTAATCAGCCCCAGCATTTT; j_call: TRBJ1-5; d_call: TRBD1; clone_size: few; v_call: TRBV15
cdr3_aa: CASSQERYPDRRSYEQYF; cdr3_nt: TGCGCCAGCAGCCAAGAAAGATATCCGGACAGGCGATCCTACGAGCAGTACTTC; j_call: TRBJ2-7; d_call: TRBD1; clone_size: -; v_call: TRBV4-3
cdr3_aa: CASGRQGMNTEAFF; cdr3_nt: TGCGCCAGCGGCCGACAGGGAATGAACACTGAAGCTTTCTTT; j_call: TRBJ1-1; d_call: TRBD1; clone_size: -; v_call: TRBV5-1
cdr3_aa: CASSGTERQGSYEQYF; cdr3_nt: TGTGCCAGCAGCGGTACTGAAAGACAGGGATCCTACGAGCAGTACTTC; j_call: TRBJ2-7; d_call: TRBD1; clone_size: -; v_call: TRBV7-6